What follows describes a single T cell receptor beta chain. What it binds is not known. The sample comes from a study of cytomegalovirus exposure and HLA in healthy donors. Overall study: Most genotyped donors, 65% to 90% of 398, had Caucasian-associated genetic ancestry. Study observations and caveats: Confirmation in vitro established that three CMV-associated chains were specific for CMV antigens. Upon later analysis, TCR association rates were observed to vary by HLA locus, being highest for DRB1 and lowest for HLA-C. A later analysis reportedly found fewer N-insertions in an Asian-associated ancestry cluster than the roughly 670-donor mean.

PCR employed 60 Vbeta and 13 Jbeta primers. The table came from immunoSEQ multiplex PCR; TCRdb's copy has only in-frame clones and leaves some out. This sample has around 150,000 clones, with about 82% found just once. Looked up from germline, CDR1 is LNHDA and CDR2 is SQIVND (reference sequence). The junction had 4 bases not matched to a gene; V was cut back by 7 bases and J by 2 bases. This CDR3 has 13 residues. Material for sequencing was PBMCs. The sequence was collected from a woman under 40 in good health and CMV-seropositive. The chain combines TRBV19 with TRBJ1-2; 7 nucleotides line up with TRBD1. For the CDR3, the DNA is TGTGCCAGTACCCGACAGGGCAACTATGGCTACACCTTC. Encoded protein: CASTRQGNYGYTF.